The sequence of this TCR beta chain was determined in a study of T cell repertoires in cytomegalovirus infection. Study overall: Alongside well-studied HLA-B-restricted CMV epitopes, recently identified HLA-C-restricted CMV epitopes were also used. Public TCR beta signatures provided an indication of both CMV infection and a matching HLA type. General study points: Totalled public TCR beta family frequency picked out people who carried CMV plus the relevant HLA.

Using its own MiXCR run on the reads, TCRdb lists one record per CDR3 protein. The sample shows around 69,000 distinct CDR3 sequences, around 27% of them seen only once. As regards this clonotype: Its antigen remains unknown.

V gave up 6 bases and J gave up 2 bases, with 16 bases separating them. The germline CDR1 and CDR2 sequences are SGDLS and YYNGEE. The CDR3 contains 15 residues. The TCR sequence derives from a human donor in good health (CMV status not recorded). Some clones in this sample may be carry-over from other donors' samples. V gene TRBV9 combines with J gene TRBJ2-3; D ambiguous. Sample: CD8+ T cells from cultured PBMCs, taken from culture after CMV antigen stimulation. CDR3 coding DNA: TGTGCCAGCACCGCCAGCTCGAAGGTCACAGATACGCAGTATTTT. Translated, it gives CASTASSKVTDTQYF.